A single T cell receptor (beta chain) is shown here with its context. The repertoire was sequenced with immunoSEQ multiplex PCR; TCRdb's copy has only in-frame clones and lacks some. The profile covers under 150,000 clones, with 80% to 90% appearing a single time and about 1.8% taken by the ten largest. These data belong to a study of PD-L1 blockade in urothelial cancer. The CDR3 sequence is 15 residues long. Germline V gene sequence: CDR1 SGHTA, CDR2 FQGNSA. The ends lost 2 bases at V and 5 bases at J; junction bases unmatched: 8. Time point described: peripheral blood 6 weeks after treatment start. The sequencing used PBMCs, collected around atezolizumab (anti-PD-L1) treatment. The rearrangement links TRBV7-2 to TRBJ1-2; TRBD1 agrees at 7 bases. The TCR was taken from a man in his sixties with urothelial cancer. The CDR3 region is CASSLRQGTLYGYTF. CDR3 nucleotides: TGTGCCAGCAGCTTACGACAGGGAACCTTATATGGCTACACCTTC. The full variable domain, its missing parts supplied by reference TRBV7-2 and TRBJ1-2, is GAGVSQSPSNKVTEKGKDVELRCDPISGHTALYWYRQSLGQGLEFLIYFQGNSAPDKSGLPSDRFSAERTGGSVSTLTIQRTQQEDSAVYLCASSLRQGTLYGYTFGSGTRLTVV.